The clone carrying this T cell receptor beta chain was seen once. One end of the junction does not line up with germline, which may come from a read error. The data were taken from a study of blood T cell repertoires in COVID-19. The CDR3 runs to 11 residues. The germline CDR1 and CDR2 sequences are GTSNPN and SVGIG (reference sequence). Assay used: immunoSEQ multiplex PCR; TCRdb lists only in-frame clones, some missing. In the table there are 300,000 to 500,000 clones, over 75% of which are singletons. The genes are TRBV30 and TRBJ1-1, with TRBD1 matching over 7 bases. Sequencing was done on a sample of PBMCs or T cells enriched from blood (not recorded which). The clonotype originates from a woman in her thirties or forties with acute COVID-19. CDR3 nucleotide sequence: TGTGCCTGGAGTATTGGCCGGGACAGAGTCTTT. Translating it yields CAWSIGRDRVF.